Described below is a single T cell receptor (beta chain) sequence and its context. Per individual sample, around 9.1 x 10^4 TCR templates were assayed. Only in-frame clones appear in the TCRdb table, and some are missing; sequencing was by immunoSEQ multiplex PCR. This sample has approximately 120,000 clones, with roughly 94% found just once. The data were obtained in a study of siplizumab effects on memory and regulatory T cells. This CDR3 region has 15 residues. The germline V gene has CDR1 LNHDA and CDR2 SQIVND (reference sequence). Trimming removed 3 bases from V and 7 bases from J; junction bases left unmatched: 4.

The material sequenced was Tregs sorted from blood. This chain joins TRBV19 and TRBJ2-2, with 11 positions matching TRBD2. This TCR derives from a human donor in good health. This CDR3 reads CASSIRLAGSGELFF. CDR3 nucleotides: TGTGCCAGTAGTATTCGACTAGCGGGGAGCGGGGAGCTGTTTTTT.